The 18 T cell receptor beta chains in this list originate from one sample, sequenced in a study of cytomegalovirus exposure and HLA in healthy donors. Profiling relied on immunoSEQ multiplex PCR, and the TCRdb table lists in-frame clones only, not all of them. Among about 240,000 clones, 86% were seen once, and the ten largest hold 1% to 1.5%. The sequenced sample was PBMCs. All receptors come from a woman aged 25-40 years in good health and CMV-seropositive.

CDR3 protein: CASSSGDTQNTEAFF. The CDR3 coding sequence is TGCGCCAGCAGCTCCGGGGACACCCAGAACACTGAAGCTTTCTTT. The chain has TRBV5-1 and TRBJ1-1; perhaps TRBD1 as D (6 bases). CDR1 is SGHRS and CDR2 is YFSETQ in the germline V gene. Trimming shortened V by 3 bases and J by 1 base, and 13 bases separated the two germline ends. The CDR3 sequence is 15 residues long.

The V and J genes are TRBV4-1 and TRBJ1-3, with TRBD1 matching 7 bases. Germline V lookup: CDR1 MGHRA, CDR2 YSYEKL. Trimming took 1 base from V and 10 from J; bases not matched to a gene: 10. CDR3 length equals 15 residues. The CDR3 region is CASSQGPGQEQTIYF. Written as DNA, the CDR3 is TGCGCCAGCAGCCAAGGGCCCGGACAGGAGCAGACCATATATTTT.

The V and J genes are TRBV29-1 and TRBJ2-1; 7 bases are shared with TRBD2. Germline values: CDR1 SQVTM, CDR2 ANQGSEA. Trimming at V came to 5 bases and at J to 7 bases, leaving 8 bases not matched to a gene. The CDR3 covers 13 residues. The CDR3 bases are TGCAGCGTTAGGCGGGAGTTGAGAAATGAGCAGTTCTTC. Translation: CSVRRELRNEQFF.

V is TRBV6-5 and J is TRBJ2-3, with 7 bases fitting TRBD2. The length of the CDR3 is 13 residues. V dropped 10 bases and J dropped 2; count of bases not matched to a gene: 6. Germline V lookup: CDR1 MNHEY, CDR2 SVGAGI. This CDR3 is CAIRGLDTDTQYF. CDR3 bases: TGTGCCATCAGAGGACTAGACACAGATACGCAGTATTTT.

The V and J genes are TRBV27 and TRBJ2-3; D might be TRBD1 (5 bases). The germline gives CDR1 MNHEY, CDR2 SMNVEV (reference sequence). The CDR3 is 14 amino acids. The ends were cut back, 2 bases at V and 5 bases at J, with 11 bases in the middle. Here the CDR3 DNA reads TGTGCCAGCAGTTTAATGGGGCCTGTAGATACGCAGTATTTT. Its translation: CASSLMGPVDTQYF.

V gene TRBV6-6 combines with J gene TRBJ2-7, with D possibly TRBD1 on 5 matching bases. The length of the CDR3 is 15 residues. CDR1 and CDR2 from the germline V gene are MNHNY and SVGAGI (reference sequence). Trimming pared 1 base from V and 2 bases from J, leaving 12 bases between. The CDR3 region has the DNA TGTGCCAGCAGTTACTACAGGCTTGGGACCTACGAGCAGTACTTC. Its translation: CASSYYRLGTYEQYF.

The sample holds one count of this clone. The chain employs TRBV5-6 and TRBJ1-3; D is unresolved. The CDR3 spans 15 residues. V was clipped by 0 bases and J by 0 bases, with 7 bases between them. The germline CDR1 and CDR2 sequences are SGHDT and YYEEEE. In nucleotides, the CDR3 is TGTGCCAGCAGCTTGGGGCTGATCTCTGGAAACACCATATATTTT. Its translation: CASSLGLISGNTIYF. Full variable domain (missing parts from reference TRBV5-6 and TRBJ1-3): DAGVTQSPTHLIKTRGQQVTLRCSPKSGHDTVSWYQQALGQGPQFIFQYYEEEERQRGNFPDRFSGHQFPNYSSELNVNALLLGDSALYLCASSLGLISGNTIYFGEGSWLTVV.

V is TRBV12-5 and J is TRBJ2-3; D not resolved. Looked up from germline, CDR1 is LGHNT and CDR2 is FRNRAP. V gave up 1 base and J gave up 0 bases, with 11 bases separating them. The CDR3 loop spans 16 amino acids. The CDR3 DNA follows: TGTGCTAGTGGTTTGGGAGATCAGCGTAGCACAGATACGCAGTATTTT. Protein product: CASGLGDQRSTDTQYF.

The chain joins TRBV6-6 to TRBJ2-1; 10 bases are shared with TRBD2. CDR1 MNHNY and CDR2 SVGAGI come from the germline V gene (reference sequence). The junction had 7 bases not matched to a gene; V was cut back by 5 bases and J by 9 bases. There are 14 residues in the CDR3. CDR3 coding DNA: TGTGCCAGCAGTAGCGGGAGGGCTATGATTGAGCAGTTCTTC. Translating gives CASSSGRAMIEQFF.

Comments on this clone: In the same sample, other DNA sequences code for this CDR3. The chain carries TRBV10-3 and TRBJ1-1; D is unresolved. The germline CDR1 and CDR2 sequences are ENHRY and SYGVKD. The V gene lost 8 bases and the J gene lost 1 base, with 11 bases spanning the gap. The CDR3 totals 13 residues. The CDR3 here is CAISETGNTEAFF. The CDR3 DNA reads TGTGCCATCTCTGAGACGGGGAACACTGAAGCTTTCTTT.

The rearrangement joins TRBV6-1 to TRBJ2-7, with D possibly TRBD2 on 6 matching bases. Trimming pared 8 bases from V and 1 base from J, leaving 12 bases between. Germline CDR1 and CDR2: MNHNS and SASEGT. This CDR3 is built from 13 residues. The CDR3 region is CASGGGSSYEQYF. DNA of the CDR3: TGTGCCAGCGGCGGAGGGTCATCCTACGAGCAGTACTTC.

The chain is built from TRBV18 and TRBJ1-1, with D possibly TRBD1 on 5 matching bases. CDR3 length equals 15 residues. With 1 base removed from V and 4 bases from J, the gap between germline ends came to 13 bases. Germline V gene data show CDR1 as KGHSH and CDR2 as LQKENI. CDR3 loop: CASSPRLETGTEAFF. In DNA, the CDR3 is TGTGCCAGCTCACCACGATTGGAAACAGGCACTGAAGCTTTCTTT.

This sequence joins TRBV5-4 and TRBJ2-1, with 12 positions matching TRBD1. Germline loops: CDR1 SGHNT, CDR2 YYREEE (reference sequence). The CDR3 covers 18 residues. J lost 0 bases, V lost 4 bases, and 8 bases had no gene match. CDR3 sequence (DNA): TGTGCCAGCAGCCGGGACAGGGGGCAAGTAAGCTCCTACAATGAGCAGTTCTTC. Translation: CASSRDRGQVSSYNEQFF.

The sample holds a few counts of this clone. The chain joins TRBV2 to TRBJ1-5; maybe TRBD1 (6 bases). Germline CDR1 is SNHLY and CDR2 is FYNNEI. The CDR3 covers 15 residues. Trimming stripped 6 bases from V and 6 bases from J, with 18 bases between. In DNA, the CDR3 is TGTGCCAGCAGCGAGCAAACAGGGAGAGGTCAGCCCCAGCATTTT. It translates to CASSEQTGRGQPQHF. The full variable domain, its missing parts supplied by reference TRBV2 and TRBJ1-5, is EPEVTQTPSHQVTQMGQEVILRCVPISNHLYFYWYRQILGQKVEFLVSFYNNEISEKSEIFDDQFSVERPDGSNFTLKIRSTKLEDSAMYFCASSEQTGRGQPQHFGDGTRLSIL.

The V call is TRBV28, the J call TRBJ1-2, with 7 nucleotides matching TRBD1. J lost 3 bases, V lost 4 bases, and 5 bases had no gene match. CDR3 length: 14 amino acids. Germline values: CDR1 MDHEN, CDR2 SYDVKM. The DNA of the CDR3 is TGTGCCAGCAGTTCGAACAGGGGCGACTATGGCTACACCTTC. Its translation: CASSSNRGDYGYTF.

A few counts support this clone. The chain uses TRBV25-1 and TRBJ1-1; D is perhaps TRBD1 (5 bases). Deletions cut 3 bases from V and 7 bases from J, with 12 bases between. Per the germline V gene, CDR1 is MGHDK and CDR2 is SYGVNS. The CDR3 runs 13 residues. As DNA, the CDR3 is TGTGCCAGCAGTGAGTCCAGGGTCGGTGAAGCTTTCTTT. Translated: CASSESRVGEAFF.

Notes on this clone: Distinct nucleotide sequences in the sample also encode this CDR3. The chain joins TRBV5-1 to TRBJ2-5; perhaps TRBD2 as D (6 bases). V lost 0 bases and J lost 5, with 11 bases in between. This CDR3 region has 14 residues. The germline gives CDR1 SGHRS, CDR2 YFSETQ. CDR3 region: CASSLEGGGETQYF. The CDR3, as DNA: TGCGCCAGCAGCTTGGAGGGAGGCGGGGAGACCCAGTACTTC.

The chain recombines TRBV6-6 with TRBJ1-5; D is perhaps TRBD1 (6 bases). Germline V gene lookup returns CDR1 MNHNY and CDR2 SVGAGI (reference sequence). V lost 4 bases, J lost 5 bases, and 15 bases lay in between. The CDR3 extends over 15 amino acids. The CDR3: CASSSHRDFYQPQHF. The CDR3 DNA is TGTGCCAGCAGTTCCCACAGGGATTTTTATCAGCCCCAGCATTTT.